This T cell receptor (beta chain) is drawn from a study of identical twins. The sample holds many counts of this clonotype. Its target is not known. The study, taken as a whole, reports: Cord blood beta clonotypes that were abundant carried fewer insertions, and memory repertoires showed no such trend.

The CDR3 runs 14 residues. The V end was cut by 0 bases, the J end by 7 bases, with 11 bases between. Germline CDR1 reads SGDLS; CDR2 reads YYNGEE. MiXCR was run by TCRdb on the 5' RACE reads, yielding one entry per CDR3 protein. The table lists roughly 710,000 distinct CDR3 sequences, 5.5% to 6.5% of them singletons, with about 2% in the top ten. All of the donors were Caucasians in good health. Source material: naive T cells sorted from blood. V is TRBV9 and J is TRBJ2-1; possible D gene TRBD2, 5 bases. The clonotype comes from a man in his late teens or twenties in good health. This chain's CDR3 is CASSVGGPGNEQFF. CDR3 bases: TGTGCCAGCAGCGTAGGCGGGCCGGGGAATGAGCAGTTCTTC.